A selection of T cell receptor beta chains follows, all from one sample in a study of blood T cell repertoires in COVID-19. Data came from immunoSEQ multiplex PCR; TCRdb stores just in-frame clones and leaves some out. The table has 300,000 to 350,000 clones, 88% seen once. The sample comprised peripheral blood. Receptors were obtained from a woman in her twenties or thirties with COVID-19, enrolled during active disease. CDR3s include the opening cysteine and the closing phenylalanine or tryptophan. A D gene is named only where the DNA matches it firmly. Clone size appears in some rows only: once, few, many, or a class for an expanded clone.

j_call d_call clone_size v_call cdr3_nt cdr3_aa
TRBJ2-1 TRBD2 NA TRBV7-6 TGTGCCAGCAGCTTAGGCGGGGGGACCTACAATGAGCAGTTCTTC CASSLGGGTYNEQFF
TRBJ1-1 NA NA TRBV7-6 TGTGCCAGCAGCCCCATCTTAGCGAACACTGAAGCTTTCTTT CASSPILANTEAFF
TRBJ1-4 NA once TRBV7-9 TGTGCCAGCAGCCTCGGGGGGCAGGGAAGAGAAAAACTGTTTTTT CASSLGGQGREKLFF
TRBJ1-5 NA NA TRBV2 TGTGCCAGCGGGGGGGAGAGGAATCAGCCCCAGCATTTT CASGGERNQPQHF
TRBJ1-5 TRBD1 NA TRBV28 TGTGCCAGCAGCTCCGGGACAGGGGAGTCTCAGCCCCAGCATTTT CASSSGTGESQPQHF
TRBJ2-2 NA once TRBV5-6 TGTGCCAGCAGCTCACAGGGTCTGAACACCGGGGAGCTGTTTTTT CASSSQGLNTGELFF
TRBJ1-3 NA NA TRBV6-5 TGTGCCAGCAAGAGTACGCCCTCTGGAAACACCATATATTTT CASKSTPSGNTIYF
TRBJ1-3 TRBD1 once TRBV13 TGTGCCAGCAGCTCCGTGGGGACAGGGGGCACCGAGGGAAACACCATATATTTT CASSSVGTGGTEGNTIYF
TRBJ1-2 NA NA TRBV5-1 TGCGCCAGCAGCTTGGGGACAGCTAACTATGGCTACACCTTC CASSLGTANYGYTF
TRBJ1-2 NA NA TRBV12-3/TRBV12-4 TGTGCCAGCAGTTTAAGCCAGGGTGATGGCTACACCTTC CASSLSQGDGYTF
TRBJ1-2 TRBD1 NA TRBV4-1 TGCGCCAGCAGCCAATACCCACGGGACAGGTCGGGCGGCTACACCTTC CASSQYPRDRSGGYTF
TRBJ2-3 TRBD1 NA TRBV9 TGTGCCAGCAGCCGAATACAAGGGGGACAGGGCACAGATACGCAGTATTTT CASSRIQGGQGTDTQYF
TRBJ1-2 NA NA TRBV6-5 TGTGCCACCATTTCCCCGGGAGGCTACACCTTC CATISPGGYTF
TRBJ2-2 NA many TRBV6-4 TGTGCCAGCAGTGAGCAGGGAGGAAACACCGGGGAGCTGTTTTTT CASSEQGGNTGELFF
TRBJ1-4 NA NA TRBV18 TGTGCCAGCTCATCGACAGGAAAACTGTTTTTT CASSSTGKLFF
TRBJ1-3 NA NA TRBV2 TGTGCCAGCAGTGAAGGGCTCTCTGGAAACACCATATATTTT CASSEGLSGNTIYF
TRBJ2-7 NA NA TRBV9 TGTGCCAGCGGCGATCGGGGGTTACGGCAGTACTTC CASGDRGLRQYF
TRBJ1-2 NA NA TRBV7-2 TGTGCCAGCAGCTTAAATCAGGCAGGGAGGAATGACTATGGCTACACCTTC CASSLNQAGRNDYGYTF
TRBJ2-3 NA NA TRBV15 TGTGCCACCAGCAGAGTCCCCCGGGATACGCAGTATTTT CATSRVPRDTQYF
TRBJ1-2 TRBD1 NA TRBV18 TGTGCCAGCTCACTCAAGACAGGGGTGAATTATGGCTACACCTTC CASSLKTGVNYGYTF
TRBJ1-6 NA NA TRBV7-9 TGTGCCAGCAGCTTAGTGCGGGCTCTGGGCTCACCCCTCCACTTT CASSLVRALGSPLHF
TRBJ1-1 TRBD1 NA TRBV13 TGTGCCAGCAGCTTCGGGACAGGGGGTGTTGAAGCTTTCTTT CASSFGTGGVEAFF
TRBJ1-4 TRBD1 NA TRBV7-9 TGTGCCAGCAGCCAGGGACAGGGAGGGGAAAAACTGTTTTTT CASSQGQGGEKLFF
TRBJ1-2 NA NA TRBV9 TGTGCCAGCAGTGGGGGGACTAACTATGGCTACACCTTC CASSGGTNYGYTF
TRBJ2-4 TRBD2 NA TRBV2 TGTGCCAGCAGGAACGTGGGACTAGCGGGGAAAAACATTCAGTACTTC CASRNVGLAGKNIQYF
TRBJ2-6 TRBD1 NA TRBV6-4 TGTGCCAGCAGTGAACAGGGGGAGGGGGCCAACGTCCTGACTTTC CASSEQGEGANVLTF
TRBJ2-1 NA few TRBV5-5 TGTGCCACCCAATCATCCGGGAGCTCCTACAATGAGCAGTTCTTC CATQSSGSSYNEQFF
TRBJ2-1 NA few TRBV6-5 TGTGCCAGCAGTTACTTCGCGGGGGCCCTAAACAATGAGCAGTTCTTC CASSYFAGALNNEQFF
TRBJ2-5 NA NA TRBV9 TGTGCCAGCAGCGTAGGGGCGGGGAACCAAGAGACCCAGTACTTC CASSVGAGNQETQYF
TRBJ2-3 NA NA TRBV9 TGTGCCAGCAATGAGAGGCCTTGGGATACGCAGTATTTT CASNERPWDTQYF
TRBJ1-2 TRBD1 few TRBV3-1/TRBV3-2 TGTGCCAGCAGCCGGACAGGGTTCAATGGCTACACCTTC CASSRTGFNGYTF